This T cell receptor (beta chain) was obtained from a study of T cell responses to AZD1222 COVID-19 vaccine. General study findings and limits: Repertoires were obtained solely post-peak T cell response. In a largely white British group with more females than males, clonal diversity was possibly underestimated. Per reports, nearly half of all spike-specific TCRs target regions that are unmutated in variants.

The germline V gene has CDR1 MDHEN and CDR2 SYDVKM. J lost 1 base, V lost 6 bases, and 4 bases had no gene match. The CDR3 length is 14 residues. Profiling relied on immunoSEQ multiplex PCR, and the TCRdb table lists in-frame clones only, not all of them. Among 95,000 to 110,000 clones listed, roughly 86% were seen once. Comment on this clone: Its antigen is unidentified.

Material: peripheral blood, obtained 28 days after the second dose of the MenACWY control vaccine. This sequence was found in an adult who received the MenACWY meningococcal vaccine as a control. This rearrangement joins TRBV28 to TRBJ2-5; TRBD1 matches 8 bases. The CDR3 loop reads CASSRDRGQETQYF. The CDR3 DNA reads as TGTGCCAGCAGCCGTGACAGGGGCCAAGAGACCCAGTACTTC.